These 25 T cell receptor beta chains originate from one sample sequenced in a study of blood T cell repertoires in COVID-19. The protocol was immunoSEQ multiplex PCR, while the TCRdb copy is restricted to in-frame clones and leaves out a portion. Here the sample spans 310,000 or so clones, roughly 89% being singletons. The specimen sequenced was PBMCs or T cells enriched from blood (not recorded which). These receptors originate from a woman aged 40-49 years who had recovered from COVID-19.

This clone came up once. V gene TRBV9 combines with J gene TRBJ1-5; 8 bases align to TRBD1. Germline values: CDR1 SGDLS, CDR2 YYNGEE. The CDR3 consists of 15 residues. After removal of 0 bases from V and 5 bases from J, the junction contained 4 bases not matched to a gene. CDR3 residues: CASSVADREDQPQHF. CDR3 bases: TGTGCCAGCAGCGTAGCGGACAGGGAAGATCAGCCCCAGCATTTT.

J is TRBJ1-2 and V is TRBV28; TRBD1 matches 7 bases. V gave up 3 bases and J gave up 8 bases; unmatched junction bases: 9. The V gene's germline CDR1 is MDHEN and CDR2 SYDVKM. The CDR3 contains 14 residues. The CDR3 DNA reads TGTGCCAGCAGTTTCGGCCAGGGGGTGGGAGGCTACACCTTC. This codes for CASSFGQGVGGYTF.

This sequence joins TRBV18 and TRBJ2-2, with D uncertain. Trimming stripped 0 bases from V and 5 bases from J, with 4 bases between. The CDR3 is 13 residues long. Per germline, CDR1 KGHSH and CDR2 LQKENI. The CDR3 reads CASSPPATGELFF. In DNA form, the CDR3 reads TGTGCCAGCTCACCACCGGCAACCGGGGAGCTGTTTTTT.

The V and J genes are TRBV4-2 and TRBJ1-2, with 7 bases lining up with TRBD1. This CDR3 comprises 18 residues. With V trimmed by 1 base and J by 4 bases, 15 bases remained unmatched. Germline V gene sequence: CDR1 LGHNA, CDR2 YNFKEQ. The chain's CDR3 is CASSQGDSGTEDLYGYTF. CDR3 sequence (DNA): TGTGCCAGCAGCCAAGGGGACTCCGGGACAGAAGATCTCTATGGCTACACCTTC.

The chain uses TRBV10-3 and TRBJ2-1; 11 nucleotides line up with TRBD2. Germline V gene lookup returns CDR1 ENHRY and CDR2 SYGVKD. V was clipped by 5 bases and J by 9 bases; unmatched bases: 3. CDR3 length: 13 amino acids. The DNA for the CDR3 is TGTGCCATCAGTACTAGCGGGAGTGGTGAGCAGTTCTTC. Amino acids: CAISTSGSGEQFF.

This chain links TRBV9 with TRBJ2-3; 10 bases line up with TRBD2. CDR1 SGDLS and CDR2 YYNGEE come from the germline V gene. V lost 3 bases and J lost 0; bases outside the gene matches: 1. This CDR3 spans 15 amino acids. Here the CDR3 reads CASSALAGSTDTQYF. CDR3 nucleotide sequence: TGTGCCAGCAGCGCACTAGCGGGAAGCACAGATACGCAGTATTTT.

The V gene is TRBV4-3, the J gene TRBJ2-7; 8 bases are shared with TRBD2. CDR3 length: 15 amino acids. V shed 4 bases, J shed 2 bases, and the junction held 7 bases outside the gene matches. Germline CDR1 and CDR2: LGHNA and YSLEER. The CDR3 bases are TGCGCCAGCAGCCCCGGGGGGGACTTCACCTACGAGCAGTACTTC. Translation: CASSPGGDFTYEQYF.

J is TRBJ2-7 and V is TRBV7-4; D is possibly TRBD1 (5 bases). The CDR3 length is 17 residues. The germline CDR1 and CDR2 sequences are SGHVT and SQSDAQ. V lost 4 bases to trimming and J lost 4 bases, with 23 bases between them. The CDR3 sequence: CASSSPLRGTRTYEQYF. The CDR3 region has the DNA TGTGCCAGCAGCTCCCCCCTAAGGGGCACCCGAACGTACGAGCAGTACTTC.

The chain combines TRBV4-1 with TRBJ2-1, with 11 bases fitting TRBD2. The junction had 11 bases not matched to a gene; V was cut back by 2 bases and J by 8 bases. This CDR3 has 17 amino acids. The germline V gene encodes CDR1 MGHRA and CDR2 YSYEKL. The CDR3 DNA reads as TGCGCCAGCAGCCAAAGTCTTGGGCTAGCGGGAGGCGATGAGCAGTTCTTC. Protein product: CASSQSLGLAGGDEQFF.

The gene calls are TRBV6-1 and TRBJ1-2; 7 bases align to TRBD1. This CDR3 is built from 14 residues. Germline trimming cut 2 bases from V and 2 bases from J; bases unmatched to any gene: 2. Germline lookup yields CDR1 MNHNS and CDR2 SASEGT. CDR3 nucleotides: TGTGCCAGCAGTGAATTGGGACAGAACTATGGCTACACCTTC. Translating it yields CASSELGQNYGYTF.

The chain has TRBV5-1 and TRBJ2-1; the D is unclear. Germline lookup yields CDR1 SGHRS and CDR2 YFSETQ. V gave up 0 bases and J gave up 0 bases, with 7 bases separating them. There are 15 residues in the CDR3. CDR3 bases: TGCGCCAGCAGCTTGGTAGCCAGCTCCTACAATGAGCAGTTCTTC. Amino acids: CASSLVASSYNEQFF.

V gene TRBV2 combines with J gene TRBJ2-3; tentative D call: TRBD1 (7 bases). CDR1 and CDR2 from the germline V gene are SNHLY and FYNNEI. V gave up 8 bases and J gave up 4 bases, with 19 bases separating them. The CDR3 runs to 15 residues. The DNA of the CDR3 is TGTGCCAGCGTCCCCTGGAGGGGGCGGTCAGATACGCAGTATTTT. Protein: CASVPWRGRSDTQYF.

The rearrangement uses TRBV28 and TRBJ1-5, with D perhaps TRBD1 (6 bases). This CDR3 region has 17 residues. The V gene lost 1 base and the J gene lost 3 bases, with 16 bases spanning the gap. Germline-derived CDR1 and CDR2 are MDHEN and SYDVKM. The CDR3 region is CASSLSTLQGSNQPQHF. CDR3 nucleotide sequence: TGTGCCAGCAGTTTATCGACTCTACAGGGTTCCAATCAGCCCCAGCATTTT.

The table lists this clone with a few counts. The rearrangement joins TRBV24-1 to TRBJ2-4, with 7 bases lining up with TRBD1. Germline CDR1 reads KGHDR; CDR2 reads SFDVKD. The junction had 11 bases not matched to a gene; V was cut back by 4 bases and J by 15 bases. This CDR3 comprises 13 residues. The CDR3, as DNA: TGTGCCACCAGTGACCCAAACCCGGGACAGTCGTACTTC. Its translation: CATSDPNPGQSYF.

The chain employs TRBV15 and TRBJ1-4; D is unclear. This CDR3 region has 14 residues. Trimming cost V 4 bases and J 10 bases, with 16 bases left between them. Germline lookup yields CDR1 LNHNV and CDR2 YYDKDF (reference sequence). The CDR3: CATSIPRQTGKLFF. CDR3 sequence (DNA): TGTGCCACCAGCATCCCCAGGCAAACTGGAAAACTGTTTTTT.

The chain has TRBV7-2 and TRBJ2-7; 11 bases match TRBD2. CDR1 is SGHTA, CDR2 FQGNSA, per germline. The CDR3 sequence is 15 residues long. The trim removed 2 bases at V and 7 bases at J, leaving 7 bases unmatched. DNA for the CDR3: TGTGCCAGCAGCTTAAGGACTAGCGGGTCAGGGGAGCAGTACTTC. Translating it yields CASSLRTSGSGEQYF.

The chain has TRBV27 and TRBJ1-3, with D perhaps matching TRBD1 (5 bases). V was shortened by 6 bases and J by 4 bases, with 13 bases between the two germline ends. The CDR3 is made up of 14 amino acids. The germline CDR1 and CDR2 sequences are MNHEY and SMNVEV (reference sequence). The CDR3 loop is CASRGGLRGNTIYF. The CDR3 DNA follows: TGTGCCAGCAGGGGGGGTCTAAGAGGAAACACCATATATTTT.

The chain employs TRBV5-1 and TRBJ2-2, with D maybe TRBD1 (6 bases). This CDR3 comprises 15 residues. The ends were cut back, 3 bases at V and 4 bases at J, with 13 bases in the middle. Germline V gene lookup returns CDR1 SGHRS and CDR2 YFSETQ. The CDR3 DNA follows: TGCGCCAGCAGCTCCAGGGGCAGGGGCACCGGGGAGCTGTTTTTT. Residues: CASSSRGRGTGELFF.

This chain connects TRBV5-1 to TRBJ2-2; 8 bases match TRBD2. V lost 0 bases, J lost 4 bases, and 2 bases stayed unmatched. The germline V gene encodes CDR1 SGHRS and CDR2 YFSETQ. This CDR3 comprises 15 residues. CDR3 residues: CASSLGTSRTGELFF. The CDR3 DNA is TGCGCCAGCAGCTTGGGGACTAGCCGCACCGGGGAGCTGTTTTTT.

This chain joins TRBV2 and TRBJ2-7; D remains ambiguous. This CDR3 has 11 residues. Germline CDR1 SNHLY, CDR2 FYNNEI. The V gene lost 6 bases and the J gene lost 4 bases, with 7 bases spanning the gap. This CDR3 reads CASRAGYEQYF. The CDR3 DNA is TGTGCCAGCAGGGCAGGTTACGAGCAGTACTTC.

This clone has only one observation. V and J are TRBV2 and TRBJ1-4, with 10 bases fitting TRBD1. Per the germline V gene, CDR1 is SNHLY and CDR2 is FYNNEI. The CDR3 runs to 15 residues. V gave up 6 bases and J gave up 3 bases; unmatched junction bases: 4. The CDR3 loop reads CASRRQGAANEKLFF. CDR3 in DNA: TGTGCCAGCAGGCGACAGGGGGCGGCTAATGAAAAACTGTTTTTT.

The genes are TRBV27 and TRBJ2-7, with 8 bases that match TRBD1. CDR1 and CDR2 (germline): MNHEY, SMNVEV (reference sequence). After removal of 7 bases from V and 3 bases from J, the junction contained 11 bases not matched to a gene. The CDR3 has 15 amino acids. In DNA, the CDR3 is TGTGCCAGCAACCAGGACGGACAGGGTTTCTACGAGCAGTACTTC. This gives the protein CASNQDGQGFYEQYF.

The chain is built from TRBV27 and TRBJ2-7; 11 nucleotides agree with TRBD2. Germline V gene lookup returns CDR1 MNHEY and CDR2 SMNVEV (reference sequence). The length of the CDR3 is 15 residues. The trim removed 6 bases at V and 1 base at J, leaving 5 bases unmatched. CDR3 in amino acids: CASRPGTSGSYEQYF. For the CDR3, the DNA is TGTGCCAGCAGACCCGGGACTAGCGGTTCCTACGAGCAGTACTTC.

The chain links TRBV5-4 to TRBJ2-5; 9 bases map to TRBD1. Germline CDR1 and CDR2: SGHNT and YYREEE (reference sequence). The junction had 6 bases not matched to a gene; V was cut back by 1 base and J by 5 bases. The CDR3 contains 15 residues. This CDR3 reads CASSLNRGRGETQYF. The CDR3 DNA reads TGTGCCAGCAGCTTGAACAGGGGGCGGGGGGAGACCCAGTACTTC.

The CDR3 is CASSLGGRRDEQYF. The DNA of the CDR3 is TGCGCCAGCAGCTTGGGGGGGAGGAGGGACGAGCAGTACTTC. V is TRBV5-1 and J is TRBJ2-7; possibly TRBD2 for D (6 bases). Between the trimmed V and J ends, which lost 0 bases and 5 bases, there was a span of 12 bases. The length of the CDR3 is 14 residues. Germline CDR1 reads SGHRS; CDR2 reads YFSETQ.